This TCR beta chain was observed in a study of cytomegalovirus exposure and HLA in healthy donors. Regarding this clone: Its target is unknown.

The PCR used 60 Vbeta and 13 Jbeta primers. Per the authors' pipeline: Later, an analysis found 80 million or so unique TCR beta chains, and roughly 9.9 million of these were shared. Clones were read by immunoSEQ multiplex PCR, and TCRdb kept only the in-frame ones, dropping some. That table is the source of V, J and clone size, and D and trimming were worked out from the DNA. Among about 89,000 clones, approximately 76% were seen once, and the ten largest hold around 1.4%. Points from the study as a whole: In a later analysis, common viral pathogens appeared linked to several of the most significant clusters.

There are 15 residues in the CDR3. After removal of 1 base from V and 7 bases from J, the junction contained 6 bases not matched to a gene. Germline CDR1 SEHNR, CDR2 FQNEAQ (reference sequence). Source material: PBMCs. The receptor's source is a male donor in good health and CMV-seronegative. V is TRBV7-9 and J is TRBJ1-5; 8 bases fit TRBD1. The CDR3 protein is CASSLGQGWGQPQHF. The CDR3 DNA sequence: TGTGCCAGCAGCTTAGGACAGGGGTGGGGGCAGCCCCAGCATTTT.